What follows are 28 T cell receptor beta chains derived from one specimen sequenced in a study of blood T cells in healthy people across ages. With a J-beta primer mix and a sample-barcoded 5' primer, a second PCR ran roughly 6 to 11 cycles. TCRdb reanalysed the 5' RACE reads using MiXCR and keeps one entry per CDR3 protein. The table has hundreds of thousands of distinct CDR3 sequences, roughly 25% seen once. This same sample was also part of a study on T cells of mothers and their children.

Material for sequencing was blood. The receptors shown here come from a boy aged 5-17 years in good health.

This clonotype was recorded a few times. The V gene is TRBV10-3, the J gene TRBJ2-6; D gene unclear. Trimming stripped 4 bases from V and 4 bases from J, with 8 bases between. The CDR3 spans 14 residues. CDR1 ENHRY and CDR2 SYGVKD come from the germline V gene. CDR3 bases: TGTGCCATCAGTGGGTCGGAAGGGGCCAACGTCCTGACTTTC. It yields the protein CAISGSEGANVLTF.

This clonotype was recorded a few times. This chain links TRBV2 with TRBJ2-7; tentatively, D is TRBD1 (6 bases). This CDR3 is 13 amino acids long. The germline V gene has CDR1 SNHLY and CDR2 FYNNEI. The V end lost 8 bases, the J end lost 6 bases, and 17 bases lay between the germline ends. The CDR3 bases are TGTGCCAGCGTGACAGGTGCGGTGGGCGAGCAGTACTTC. Its protein is CASVTGAVGEQYF.

V gene TRBV7-9 combines with J gene TRBJ2-5, with D possibly being TRBD1 or TRBD2 (5 bases each). The end of the DNA is better explained by TRBJ2-1, so the J call may be wrong. Germline CDR1 and CDR2: SEHNR and FQNEAQ (reference sequence). The CDR3 loop spans 18 amino acids. In DNA form, the CDR3 reads TGTGCCAGCAGCTTCCCAGTCGGTGGGGGAAGGAATGACGATGAGCAGTTCTTC. As protein: CASSFPVGGGRNDDEQFF.

V usage is TRBV18 and J usage is TRBJ1-4, with 8 nucleotides matching TRBD1. V was clipped by 4 bases and J by 5 bases; unmatched bases: 3. CDR1 is KGHSH and CDR2 is LQKENI in the germline V gene. This CDR3 has 14 residues. This chain's CDR3 is CASSQQGGNEKLFF. The CDR3, as DNA: TGTGCCAGCTCACAACAGGGGGGAAATGAAAAACTGTTTTTT.

This clonotype was seen more than once but under ten times. V and J are TRBV27 and TRBJ2-7; maybe TRBD2 (6 bases). The V gene lost 6 bases and the J gene lost 2 bases, with 17 bases spanning the gap. From germline, CDR1 is MNHEY and CDR2 SMNVEV (reference sequence). The CDR3 is made up of 15 amino acids. The CDR3 loop reads CASSRLEGSAYEQYF. CDR3 bases: TGTGCCAGCAGCAGGTTGGAGGGGTCCGCCTACGAGCAGTACTTC.

The V and J genes are TRBV25-1 and TRBJ1-2; a weak D match, TRBD1 (5 bases). Germline loops: CDR1 MGHDK, CDR2 SYGVNS. This CDR3 spans 12 amino acids. V gave up 4 bases and J gave up 8 bases, with 11 bases separating them. The CDR3: CASSGGTKGYTF. The CDR3 coding sequence is TGTGCCAGCAGTGGCGGGACGAAAGGCTACACCTTC.

The chain combines TRBV4-1 with TRBJ2-7, with TRBD1 matching over 9 bases. Gene TRBJ2-1 matches the end of the DNA better, so the J call may be wrong. Germline V CDR1 and CDR2: MGHRA, YSYEKL. The length of the CDR3 is 14 residues. In DNA, the CDR3 is TGCGCCAGCAGCCACGGACAGGGGTCCAATGAGCAGTTCTTC. Translation: CASSHGQGSNEQFF.

This clonotype has more than one count but fewer than ten. The rearrangement joins TRBV4-3 to TRBJ2-7, with D perhaps matching TRBD1 or TRBD2 (5 bases each). The CDR3 length is 15 residues. V lost 0 bases and J 1 base, leaving 10 bases between the germline ends. Germline CDR1 reads LGHNA; CDR2 reads YSLEER. Written as DNA, the CDR3 is TGCGCCAGCAGCCAAGATGGGACGGAGTCCTACGAGCAGTACTTC. Protein product: CASSQDGTESYEQYF.

The chain recombines TRBV27 with TRBJ2-5; D is possibly TRBD2 (10 bases). The DNA end is more similar to TRBJ2-7, so the J call may be wrong. The CDR3 spans 18 residues. CDR1 MNHEY and CDR2 SMNVEV come from the germline V gene (reference sequence). CDR3 DNA: TGTGCCAGCAGGGGGACAGGGTCAACTAGCGGGATTACCTACGAGCAGTACTTC. Its protein is CASRGTGSTSGITYEQYF.

The V and J genes are TRBV6-6 and TRBJ2-4; 7 bases are a match to TRBD1. J gave up 3 bases and V 6 bases, and 5 bases lay outside the gene matches. The germline V gene encodes CDR1 MNHNY and CDR2 SVGAGI (reference sequence). This CDR3 has 14 residues. CDR3 residues: CASSGTAGKNIQYF. CDR3 nucleotide sequence: TGTGCCAGCAGCGGGACAGCAGGCAAAAACATTCAGTACTTC.

Only a few counts were recorded for this clonotype. V usage is TRBV28 and J usage is TRBJ2-1; TRBD2 matches at 10 bases. This CDR3 spans 16 amino acids. Germline CDR1 MDHEN, CDR2 SYDVKM. Germline trimming cut 10 bases from V and 1 base from J; bases unmatched to any gene: 10. CDR3 amino acids: CATSPSSGGSYNEQFF. The CDR3 region has the DNA TGTGCCACCTCACCTTCTAGCGGGGGTTCCTACAATGAGCAGTTCTTC.

This clonotype was seen only a few times. This chain links TRBV29-1 with TRBJ2-5, with TRBD1 identical over 7 bases. The J call may be wrong; the DNA end is better matched by TRBJ2-1. This CDR3 has 13 amino acids. Germline V gene lookup returns CDR1 SQVTM and CDR2 ANQGSEA. CDR3: CSVGTGRNNEQFF. The CDR3 nucleotides read TGCAGCGTTGGGACAGGACGTAACAATGAGCAGTTCTTC.

This clonotype has a handful of counts. The chain links TRBV3-1 to TRBJ1-1; tentatively, D is TRBD1 (5 bases). The CDR3 covers 16 residues. Germline V gene lookup returns CDR1 LGHDT and CDR2 YNNKEL (reference sequence). Trimming removed 7 bases from V and 3 bases from J, with 21 bases in between. CDR3 bases: TGTGCCAGCATGGAGGGGTTGGGGACCTGGGACACTGAAGCTTTCTTT. This sequence encodes CASMEGLGTWDTEAFF.

This clonotype was seen ten or more times. The chain uses TRBV7-2 and TRBJ2-5; 10 bases fit TRBD2. J gave up 2 bases and V 6 bases, and 3 bases lay outside the gene matches. The CDR3 consists of 14 residues. CDR1 SGHTA and CDR2 FQGNSA come from the germline V gene. CDR3 coding DNA: TGTGCCAGCAGTTGGGGACTAGCGCAAGAGACCCAGTACTTC. It yields the protein CASSWGLAQETQYF. Combining the CDR3 with reference TRBV7-2 and TRBJ2-5 gives the whole variable domain GAGVSQSPSNKVTEKGKDVELRCDPISGHTALYWYRQSLGQGLEFLIYFQGNSAPDKSGLPSDRFSAERTGGSVSTLTIQRTQQEDSAVYLCASSWGLAQETQYFGPGTRLLVL.

There are a few counts of this clonotype. This chain connects TRBV7-6 to TRBJ2-2, with D perhaps TRBD2 (5 bases). The CDR3 contains 18 residues. V gave up 1 base and J gave up 0 bases, with 15 bases separating them. CDR1 is SGHVS, CDR2 FNYEAQ, per germline. This CDR3 is CASSLGLAHTTNTGELFF. CDR3 coding DNA: TGTGCCAGCAGCTTAGGGCTAGCTCATACCACGAACACCGGGGAGCTGTTTTTT.

This clonotype showed up just a few times. The J gene is TRBJ2-7, the V gene TRBV3-1, with no clear D. Deletions cut 1 base from V and 3 bases from J, with 7 bases between. In germline, CDR1 is LGHDT, CDR2 YNNKEL (reference sequence). This CDR3 contains 13 residues. CDR3 DNA sequence: TGTGCCAGCAGCCAAGGACCCAACTACGAGCAGTACTTC. It translates to CASSQGPNYEQYF.

The V and J genes are TRBV6-1 and TRBJ2-5; possible D gene TRBD1, 5 bases. TRBJ2-7 explains the end of the DNA better; the J call may be wrong. This CDR3 is built from 16 residues. The germline V gene has CDR1 MNHNS and CDR2 SASEGT. CDR3 DNA: TGTGCCAGCAGCAAGGGGTCGCCGGTGGGGTTCTACGAGCAGTACTTC. Translation gives CASSKGSPVGFYEQYF.

The chain couples TRBV20-1 to TRBJ2-7, with 9 bases fitting TRBD1. This CDR3 spans 15 amino acids. The V and J ends lost 4 bases and 1 base, in that order; junction bases with no gene match: 8. The germline CDR1 and CDR2 sequences are DFQATT and SNEGSKA (reference sequence). CDR3 bases: TGCAGTGCTACCAACCGGGACAGGGTATCCTACGAGCAGTACTTC. Amino acid sequence: CSATNRDRVSYEQYF.

CDR3 sequence (DNA): TGTGCCAGCACCGACAGGGTCTTGGACGAGCAGTACTTC. Translated: CASTDRVLDEQYF. The rearrangement joins TRBV28 to TRBJ2-5, with 7 bases matching TRBD1. Gene TRBJ2-7 matches the end of the DNA better, so the J call may be wrong. The CDR3 totals 13 residues. The V gene's germline CDR1 is MDHEN and CDR2 SYDVKM.

The rearrangement joins TRBV6-1 to TRBJ2-2, with D tentatively TRBD2 (5 bases). The V end was cut by 2 bases, the J end by 9 bases, with 7 bases between. The germline gives CDR1 MNHNS, CDR2 SASEGT. The CDR3 runs to 12 residues. The CDR3 region is CASSERGWELFF. The DNA for the CDR3 is TGTGCCAGCAGTGAACGAGGGTGGGAGCTGTTTTTT.

This chain joins TRBV2 and TRBJ1-2, with D tentatively TRBD1 (5 bases). V was shortened by 8 bases and J by 0 bases, with 19 bases between the two germline ends. The germline V gene encodes CDR1 SNHLY and CDR2 FYNNEI. The CDR3 sequence is 16 residues long. For the CDR3, the DNA is TGTGCCAGCCTATGGAATGGACACGGAGCTAACTATGGCTACACCTTC. Translation: CASLWNGHGANYGYTF.

The sample holds a few counts of this clonotype. This rearrangement joins TRBV29-1 to TRBJ2-1; 8 bases align to TRBD1. CDR3 length: 14 amino acids. J was trimmed by 2 bases and V by 5 bases; bases with no gene match: 5. The V gene's germline CDR1 is SQVTM and CDR2 ANQGSEA. The CDR3 DNA reads TGCAGCGTTTTCGCAGGGGGCACCTACAATGAGCAGTTCTTC. It specifies CSVFAGGTYNEQFF.

For the CDR3, the DNA is TGTGCCAGCAGCTTAGAAATGGGTGCGGCCCAAGAGACCCAGTACTTC. This encodes CASSLEMGAAQETQYF. The chain is built from TRBV7-2 and TRBJ2-5; unclear D gene. The CDR3 length is 16 residues. Per germline, CDR1 SGHTA and CDR2 FQGNSA. The V and J ends lost 1 base and 1 base respectively, with 13 bases between them.

This clonotype was recorded a few times. CDR3 residues: CSAGGGITYEQYF. CDR3 in DNA: TGCAGTGCGGGAGGGGGGATTACCTACGAGCAGTACTTC. The gene calls are TRBV20-1 and TRBJ2-5; D is perhaps TRBD2 (7 bases). The end of the DNA is better explained by TRBJ2-7, so the J call may be wrong. There are 13 residues in the CDR3. Germline V gene lookup returns CDR1 DFQATT and CDR2 SNEGSKA (reference sequence).

The chain carries TRBV6-1 and TRBJ2-6; 7 bases line up with TRBD1. The germline V gene encodes CDR1 MNHNS and CDR2 SASEGT. V lost 4 bases, J lost 5 bases, and 14 bases stayed unmatched. This CDR3 has 18 residues. The CDR3 DNA is TGTGCCAGCAGTGCCCGGGACAGTCACCTCGGGCGGGCCAACGTCCTGACTTTC. The encoded protein is CASSARDSHLGRANVLTF.

The CDR3 loop reads CATSGEPLNYGYTF. The CDR3 DNA reads as TGTGCCACCAGTGGCGAGCCGCTTAACTATGGCTACACCTTC. V and J are TRBV24-1 and TRBJ1-2; no reliable D call. The length of the CDR3 is 14 residues. Trimming left V 5 bases short and J 1 base short, with 10 bases between. Germline-derived CDR1 and CDR2 are KGHDR and SFDVKD.

This clonotype was counted a few times. The rearrangement joins TRBV27 to TRBJ1-6; D not resolved. The CDR3 totals 15 residues. Germline V gene lookup returns CDR1 MNHEY and CDR2 SMNVEV (reference sequence). Trimming removed 5 bases from V and 9 bases from J, with 17 bases in between. The CDR3 bases are TGTGCCAGCAGTATAGAGGCCACCATGGGTTCACCCCTCCACTTT. It encodes CASSIEATMGSPLHF.

The sample holds a few counts of this clonotype. The chain combines TRBV10-3 with TRBJ2-5; 8 bases align to TRBD1. Germline lookup yields CDR1 ENHRY and CDR2 SYGVKD. The CDR3 loop spans 13 amino acids. J was trimmed by 1 base and V by 9 bases; bases with no gene match: 4. The DNA for the CDR3 is TGTGCCATTCGGGACAGGAGCCAAGAGACCCAGTACTTC. Translation gives CAIRDRSQETQYF.